One sample yielded the 15 T cell receptor beta chains listed below, sequenced in a study of identifying expanded T cells in peripheral blood. This table comes from immunoSEQ multiplex PCR, and its TCRdb copy is limited to in-frame clones, with some not included. The data contain tens of thousands of clones, around 90% of them singletons. The sample was blood. Receptors were obtained from a person aged 18 to 75 in good health.

The chain has TRBV5-4 and TRBJ2-1; TRBD1 is a possible D gene (5 bases). Germline V gene sequence: CDR1 SGHNT, CDR2 YYREEE (reference sequence). CDR3 size: 14 residues. V was pared by 7 bases and J by 5 bases, with 16 bases between. CDR3 loop: CASGRVTGDNEQFF. The DNA for the CDR3 is TGTGCCAGCGGCAGGGTGACGGGCGACAATGAGCAGTTCTTC.

This clone was recorded once. The V gene is TRBV2, the J gene TRBJ2-3; D is unresolved. CDR3 length equals 11 residues. The germline V gene encodes CDR1 SNHLY and CDR2 FYNNEI. V was clipped by 2 bases and J by 7 bases, with 4 bases between them. CDR3 protein: CASSEYYTQYF. In nucleotides, the CDR3 is TGTGCCAGCAGTGAATATTATACGCAGTATTTT.

CDR3 sequence: CASRVTMALATEAFF. The CDR3 DNA follows: TGTGCCAGTAGGGTCACTATGGCTCTAGCCACTGAAGCTTTCTTT. V gene TRBV19 combines with J gene TRBJ1-1; no firm D call. The CDR3 covers 15 residues. Looked up from germline, CDR1 is LNHDA and CDR2 is SQIVND (reference sequence). Trimming stripped 6 bases from V and 4 bases from J, with 18 bases between. Based on the CDR3 plus reference TRBV19 and TRBJ1-1, the full variable domain is DGGITQSPKYLFRKEGQNVTLSCEQNLNHDAMYWYRQDPGQGLRLIYYSQIVNDFQKGDIAEGYSVSREKKESFPLTVTSAQKNPTAFYLCASRVTMALATEAFFGQGTRLTVV.

This sequence joins TRBV7-8 and TRBJ1-5; tentatively, D is TRBD1 (5 bases). Germline CDR1 SGHVS, CDR2 FQNEAQ. Trimming took 2 bases from V and 0 from J, leaving 14 bases between them. CDR3 length: 17 residues. The CDR3 nucleotides are TGTGCCAGCAGCTTATTTGGGGACGGCAATAGCAATCAGCCCCAGCATTTT. This encodes CASSLFGDGNSNQPQHF.

The rearrangement joins TRBV18 to TRBJ2-6; the D is unclear. This CDR3 is 15 amino acids long. Germline lookup yields CDR1 KGHSH and CDR2 LQKENI. Trimming left V 2 bases short and J 4 bases short, with 9 bases between. DNA for the CDR3: TGTGCCAGCTCACCAAAACAATCCGGGGCCAACGTCCTGACTTTC. Translating it yields CASSPKQSGANVLTF.

This chain joins TRBV5-1 and TRBJ1-2, with unresolved D. CDR1 is SGHRS and CDR2 is YFSETQ in the germline V gene. The germline V and J ends were trimmed by 2 bases and 4 bases, with 15 bases remaining between them. The CDR3 spans 15 residues. DNA for the CDR3: TGCGCCAGCAGCTTTATCGGAGAGGGAAGCTATGGCTACACCTTC. This gives the protein CASSFIGEGSYGYTF.

This chain uses TRBV27 with TRBJ2-3; D may be TRBD2 (7 bases). The CDR3 runs 16 residues. Germline CDR1 reads MNHEY; CDR2 reads SMNVEV (reference sequence). Between the trimmed V and J ends, which lost 3 bases and 1 base, there was a span of 14 bases. CDR3 region: CASSLITGRGTDTQYF. Written as DNA, the CDR3 is TGTGCCAGCAGTTTGATTACAGGGAGGGGCACAGATACGCAGTATTTT.

The rearrangement links TRBV18 to TRBJ1-4; TRBD1 matches at 9 bases. CDR3 length equals 16 residues. J lost 0 bases, V lost 4 bases, and 3 bases had no gene match. From germline, CDR1 is KGHSH and CDR2 LQKENI. The CDR3 protein is CASSLDRGATNEKLFF. In nucleotides, the CDR3 is TGTGCCAGCTCACTGGACAGGGGAGCAACTAATGAAAAACTGTTTTTT.

The V gene is TRBV19, the J gene TRBJ2-3, with TRBD2 matching 7 bases. The germline CDR1 and CDR2 sequences are LNHDA and SQIVND (reference sequence). This CDR3 has 13 amino acids. V dropped 8 bases and J dropped 1; count of bases not matched to a gene: 3. The CDR3 bases are TGTGCCAGTGGGGGGAGGGGCACAGATACGCAGTATTTT. Encoded protein: CASGGRGTDTQYF.

This chain links TRBV7-9 with TRBJ2-1; TRBD1 aligns across 7 bases. The length of the CDR3 is 12 residues. With 7 bases clipped from V and 5 bases from J, the junction kept 2 bases outside the gene matches. The germline gives CDR1 SEHNR, CDR2 FQNEAQ (reference sequence). The CDR3, as DNA: TGTGCCAGCATGACAGGGAACAATGAGCAGTTCTTC. It is translated as CASMTGNNEQFF.

The chain is built from TRBV2 and TRBJ1-4; a possible D gene is TRBD1 (5 bases). The CDR3 consists of 13 residues. Trimming removed 8 bases at V and 5 bases at J, with 12 bases between. The germline V gene encodes CDR1 SNHLY and CDR2 FYNNEI. The CDR3 sequence is CASAGTENEKLFF. CDR3 in DNA: TGTGCCAGCGCGGGGACCGAGAATGAAAAACTGTTTTTT.

V gene TRBV5-1 combines with J gene TRBJ1-2, with 10 bases that match TRBD1. Unmatched junction bases numbered 7, after V lost 5 bases and J lost 0 bases. Germline-derived CDR1 and CDR2 are SGHRS and YFSETQ. The CDR3 loop spans 16 amino acids. Written as DNA, the CDR3 is TGCGCCAGCAGGGGAGGGACAGGGGATCCTAACTATGGCTACACCTTC. Translated: CASRGGTGDPNYGYTF.

The chain carries TRBV25-1 and TRBJ1-5, with 10 positions matching TRBD1. Germline V CDR1 and CDR2: MGHDK, SYGVNS. This CDR3 region has 16 residues. The V and J ends lost 4 bases and 7 bases, in that order; junction bases with no gene match: 10. CDR3 loop: CASSGDRGSWEQPQHF. In DNA, the CDR3 is TGTGCCAGCAGTGGGGACAGGGGTAGTTGGGAACAGCCCCAGCATTTT.

The V and J genes are TRBV25-1 and TRBJ1-2; D gene unclear. From germline, CDR1 is MGHDK and CDR2 SYGVNS. The CDR3 is made up of 12 amino acids. Between the trimmed V and J ends, which lost 1 base and 9 bases, there was a span of 9 bases. The CDR3 protein is CASSESPSRYTF. The CDR3 DNA follows: TGTGCCAGCAGTGAATCCCCCTCCCGCTACACCTTC.

This sequence joins TRBV7-2 and TRBJ2-3, with TRBD2 identical over 10 bases. Trimming cost V 1 base and J 3 bases; bases outside gene matches: 4. There are 16 residues in the CDR3. CDR1 SGHTA and CDR2 FQGNSA come from the germline V gene. The CDR3 bases are TGTGCCAGCAGCTTAGATACAGCGGGGGGGACAGATACGCAGTATTTT. It encodes CASSLDTAGGTDTQYF.